The 21 T cell receptor beta chains given below trace back to one sample, sequenced in a study of a mutant IDH1 vaccine in newly diagnosed glioma. Time point noted: baseline, week 1 (first vaccination visit). This sample's treatment: pre-vaccination baseline after standard-of-care therapy. Profiling relied on immunoSEQ multiplex PCR, and the TCRdb table lists in-frame clones only, not all of them. The sample contains about 24,000 clones, about nine tenths of which appear only once. The starting material was PBMCs, obtained from a glioma patient treated with radiotherapy, temozolomide or both. Every receptor here comes from a man aged 25 to 45 with glioma.

This clone was observed a single time. The chain carries TRBV7-9 and TRBJ2-1; no firm D call. The CDR3 is made up of 14 amino acids. Trimming shortened V by 5 bases and J by 9 bases, and 17 bases separated the two germline ends. CDR1 and CDR2 from the germline V gene are SEHNR and FQNEAQ (reference sequence). The CDR3 spells CASSTPLTSGEQFF. CDR3 nucleotide sequence: TGTGCCAGCAGCACACCCTTGACATCAGGTGAGCAGTTCTTC.

This clone appeared a single time. The rearrangement joins TRBV21-1 to TRBJ2-6; TRBD1 is taken as the D call from the table, unchecked against the DNA. TRBV21-1 is designated a pseudogene. The CDR3 contains 18 residues. CDR3: CASSKKLQGKSGANVLTF. The DNA of the CDR3 is TGTGCCAGCAGCAAAAAGCTACAGGGAAAGTCTGGGGCCAACGTCCTGACTTTC.

The chain carries TRBV4-1 and TRBJ2-7, with 8 bases aligning to TRBD2. V lost 1 base and J lost 0; bases outside the gene matches: 5. The CDR3 loop spans 16 amino acids. Germline CDR1 and CDR2: MGHRA and YSYEKL. The CDR3 protein is CASSQVWSGSSYEQYF. DNA of the CDR3: TGCGCCAGCAGCCAAGTTTGGAGCGGGAGCTCCTACGAGCAGTACTTC.

CDR3 amino acids: CASSLGEGWGYTF. CDR3 in DNA: TGCGCCAGCAGCTTGGGAGAGGGCTGGGGCTACACCTTC. The chain carries TRBV5-1 and TRBJ1-2; D remains ambiguous. CDR3 length: 13 amino acids. CDR1 SGHRS and CDR2 YFSETQ come from the germline V gene. Deletions cut 0 bases from V and 8 bases from J, with 11 bases between. Together with reference TRBV5-1 and TRBJ1-2, the CDR3 gives the full variable domain: KAGVTQTPRYLIKTRGQQVTLSCSPISGHRSVSWYQQTPGQGLQFLFEYFSETQRNKGNFPGRFSGRQFSNSRSEMNVSTLELGDSALYLCASSLGEGWGYTFGSGTRLTVV.

This chain uses TRBV5-4 with TRBJ1-2, with TRBD1 identical over 7 bases. Germline V gene lookup returns CDR1 SGHNT and CDR2 YYREEE (reference sequence). Losses at the gene ends were 0 bases for V and 4 bases for J; bases not matched to a gene: 3. This CDR3 is built from 14 residues. The CDR3 loop reads CASSLVGGGYGYTF. CDR3 sequence (DNA): TGTGCCAGCAGCTTGGTAGGGGGCGGCTATGGCTACACCTTC. The variable domain in full, completed from reference TRBV5-4 and TRBJ1-2, reads ETGVTQSPTHLIKTRGQQVTLRCSSQSGHNTVSWYQQALGQGPQFIFQYYREEENGRGNFPPRFSGLQFPNYSSELNVNALELDDSALYLCASSLVGGGYGYTFGSGTRLTVV.

The chain recombines TRBV10-1 with TRBJ2-3; TRBD1 matches 7 bases. This CDR3 is built from 16 residues. The V gene's germline CDR1 is WNHNN and CDR2 SYGVQD (reference sequence). Trimming at V came to 3 bases and at J to 1 base, leaving 7 bases not matched to a gene. CDR3 bases: TGCGCCAGCAGTGAAAGGAACAGGGGCGGCACAGATACGCAGTATTTT. This sequence encodes CASSERNRGGTDTQYF.

This rearrangement joins TRBV6-1 to TRBJ1-2; no clear D gene. The CDR3 runs to 12 residues. The germline V and J ends were trimmed by 1 base and 8 bases, with 8 bases remaining between them. Germline V lookup: CDR1 MNHNS, CDR2 SASEGT. CDR3 protein: CASSEGILGYTF. The CDR3 region has the DNA TGTGCCAGCAGTGAAGGCATTTTAGGCTACACCTTC.

The chain is built from TRBV15 and TRBJ1-2; TRBD1 aligns across 7 bases. This CDR3 contains 13 residues. Germline V CDR1 and CDR2: LNHNV, YYDKDF (reference sequence). Trimming took 5 bases from V and 4 from J; bases not matched to a gene: 4. The CDR3 loop reads CATSRDSLYGYTF. The DNA for the CDR3 is TGTGCCACCAGCCGGGACAGCCTCTATGGCTACACCTTC.

This chain joins TRBV11-3 and TRBJ2-1; TRBD2 matches at 13 bases. V shed 3 bases and J 8 bases; nucleotides not matched to a gene: 1. Germline-derived CDR1 and CDR2 are SGHNT and YENEEA. CDR3 length: 14 amino acids. The CDR3 region has the DNA TGTGCCAGCAGCTTCGGGACTAGCGGGGATGAGCAGTTCTTC. The encoded protein is CASSFGTSGDEQFF.

The gene calls are TRBV14 and TRBJ2-7; D possibly corresponds to TRBD1 (6 bases). The CDR3 consists of 16 residues. Germline assignment: CDR1 SGHDN and CDR2 FVKESK. The V and J ends lost 3 bases and 0 bases respectively, with 15 bases between them. This CDR3 is CASSHLGTFSSYEQYF. The CDR3 nucleotides read TGTGCCAGCAGCCACCTAGGGACATTTAGCTCCTACGAGCAGTACTTC.

This chain connects TRBV2 to TRBJ2-2; D gene unclear. The ends were cut back, 1 base at V and 5 bases at J, with 11 bases in the middle. The CDR3 spans 15 residues. The V gene's germline CDR1 is SNHLY and CDR2 FYNNEI. CDR3 amino acids: CASSEDTTGTGELFF. The CDR3 coding sequence is TGTGCCAGCAGTGAAGACACGACCGGGACCGGGGAGCTGTTTTTT.

The chain couples TRBV30 to TRBJ1-4, with D possibly TRBD1 on 6 matching bases. The V end was cut by 0 bases, the J end by 7 bases, with 15 bases between. The CDR3 has 15 residues. Germline V gene sequence: CDR1 GTSNPN, CDR2 SVGIG (reference sequence). CDR3: CAWSVQGRAGEKLFF. CDR3 coding DNA: TGTGCCTGGAGTGTACAGGGCAGGGCTGGTGAAAAACTGTTTTTT.

This sequence joins TRBV19 and TRBJ2-4, with no clear D. Germline-derived CDR1 and CDR2 are LNHDA and SQIVND (reference sequence). V lost 7 bases to trimming and J lost 4 bases, with 17 bases between them. The CDR3 has 15 amino acids. The CDR3 region has the DNA TGTGCCAGTACTCCCGCTGGGTTGGGGAAAAACATTCAGTACTTC. Translating gives CASTPAGLGKNIQYF.

The chain is built from TRBV27 and TRBJ1-5; D is possibly TRBD1 (5 bases). The germline V gene has CDR1 MNHEY and CDR2 SMNVEV (reference sequence). With 5 bases removed from V and 1 base from J, the gap between germline ends came to 9 bases. This CDR3 region has 14 residues. This CDR3 reads CASSPGRSNQPQHF. CDR3 bases: TGTGCCAGCAGTCCGGGACGAAGCAATCAGCCCCAGCATTTT.

The J gene is TRBJ2-2, the V gene TRBV7-6, with TRBD2 matching over 10 bases. Germline-derived CDR1 and CDR2 are SGHVS and FNYEAQ. The CDR3 length is 20 residues. V gave up 6 bases and J gave up 4 bases; unmatched junction bases: 20. The CDR3 is CASSSLTRRAGGPLTGELFF. As DNA, the CDR3 is TGTGCCAGCAGTTCCCTAACACGACGAGCGGGAGGGCCCCTCACCGGGGAGCTGTTTTTT.

The chain has TRBV19 and TRBJ1-3, with D unclear. CDR1 is LNHDA and CDR2 is SQIVND in the germline V gene (reference sequence). The CDR3 runs to 13 residues. V was shortened by 5 bases and J by 2 bases, with 7 bases between the two germline ends. The CDR3 reads CASSPTAGNTIYF. Here the CDR3 DNA reads TGTGCCAGTAGTCCAACAGCTGGAAACACCATATATTTT.

This chain connects TRBV5-6 to TRBJ2-7; D is possibly TRBD1 (5 bases). Germline V gene sequence: CDR1 SGHDT, CDR2 YYEEEE. V was pared by 6 bases and J by 2 bases, with 15 bases between. The CDR3 has 14 amino acids. The CDR3 is CASNPWGNPYEQYF. As DNA, the CDR3 is TGTGCCAGCAACCCCTGGGGCAACCCCTACGAGCAGTACTTC.

This clone appeared a single time. The genes are TRBV6-1 and TRBJ1-4; a weak D match, TRBD1 (5 bases). The CDR3 spans 14 residues. The V and J ends lost 6 bases and 8 bases respectively, with 16 bases between them. Germline CDR1 reads MNHNS; CDR2 reads SASEGT. The CDR3 nucleotides read TGTGCCAGCAGGGGAAGGGGTAGACACGAAAAACTGTTTTTT. This sequence encodes CASRGRGRHEKLFF.

V usage is TRBV6-6 and J usage is TRBJ1-6; TRBD1 agrees at 7 bases. J was trimmed by 7 bases and V by 0 bases; bases with no gene match: 0. Germline CDR1 reads MNHNY; CDR2 reads SVGAGI (reference sequence). The CDR3 covers 14 residues. For the CDR3, the DNA is TGTGCCAGCAGTTACTCGACAGGGAATTCACCCCTCCACTTT. This translates into CASSYSTGNSPLHF.

The chain is built from TRBV7-9 and TRBJ2-3, with D unresolved. This CDR3 has 14 amino acids. Trimming shortened V by 3 bases and J by 4 bases, and 11 bases separated the two germline ends. CDR1 is SEHNR, CDR2 FQNEAQ, per germline (reference sequence). CDR3 nucleotide sequence: TGTGCCAGCAGCTTCGGGCCGCCGTCAGATACGCAGTATTTT. Translated: CASSFGPPSDTQYF.

V usage is TRBV5-1 and J usage is TRBJ2-1; possibly TRBD2 for D (6 bases). There are 17 residues in the CDR3. CDR1 and CDR2 from the germline V gene are SGHRS and YFSETQ. V lost 0 bases to trimming and J lost 4 bases, with 17 bases between them. DNA for the CDR3: TGCGCCAGCAGCTTGGAAGAGTTTAGCGGCTTTTACAATGAGCAGTTCTTC. Protein product: CASSLEEFSGFYNEQFF.